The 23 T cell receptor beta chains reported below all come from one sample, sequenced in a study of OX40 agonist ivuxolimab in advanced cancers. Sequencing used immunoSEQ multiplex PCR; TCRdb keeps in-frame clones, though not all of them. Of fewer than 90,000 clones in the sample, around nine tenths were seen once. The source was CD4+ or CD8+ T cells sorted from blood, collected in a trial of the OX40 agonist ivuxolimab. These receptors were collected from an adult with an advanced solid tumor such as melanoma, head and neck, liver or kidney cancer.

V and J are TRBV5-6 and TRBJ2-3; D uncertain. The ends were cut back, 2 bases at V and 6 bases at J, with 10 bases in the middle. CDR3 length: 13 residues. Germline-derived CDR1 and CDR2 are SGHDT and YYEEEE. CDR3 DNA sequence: TGTGCCAGCAGCTTAGTAGTCGGGGATACGCAGTATTTT. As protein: CASSLVVGDTQYF. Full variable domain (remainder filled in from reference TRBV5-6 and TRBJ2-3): DAGVTQSPTHLIKTRGQQVTLRCSPKSGHDTVSWYQQALGQGPQFIFQYYEEEERQRGNFPDRFSGHQFPNYSSELNVNALLLGDSALYLCASSLVVGDTQYFGPGTRLTVL.

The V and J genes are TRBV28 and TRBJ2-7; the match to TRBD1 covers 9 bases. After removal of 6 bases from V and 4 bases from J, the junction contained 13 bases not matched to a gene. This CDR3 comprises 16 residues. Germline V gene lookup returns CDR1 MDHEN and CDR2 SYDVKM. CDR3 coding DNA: TGTGCCAGCAGGGCCGCATGGGACAGGGAGGGGTACGAGCAGTACTTC. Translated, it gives CASRAAWDREGYEQYF.

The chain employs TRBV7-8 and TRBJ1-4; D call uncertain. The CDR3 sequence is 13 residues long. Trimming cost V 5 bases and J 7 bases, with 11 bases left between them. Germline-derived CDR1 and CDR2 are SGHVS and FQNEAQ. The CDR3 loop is CASSRMRGEKLFF. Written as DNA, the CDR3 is TGTGCCAGCAGCCGTATGCGGGGTGAAAAACTGTTTTTT.

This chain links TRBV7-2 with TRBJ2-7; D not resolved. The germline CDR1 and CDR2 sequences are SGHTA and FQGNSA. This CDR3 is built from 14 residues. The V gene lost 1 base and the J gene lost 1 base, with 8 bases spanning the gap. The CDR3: CASSLGSHSYEQYF. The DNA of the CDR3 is TGTGCCAGCAGCTTAGGTTCCCATTCCTACGAGCAGTACTTC.

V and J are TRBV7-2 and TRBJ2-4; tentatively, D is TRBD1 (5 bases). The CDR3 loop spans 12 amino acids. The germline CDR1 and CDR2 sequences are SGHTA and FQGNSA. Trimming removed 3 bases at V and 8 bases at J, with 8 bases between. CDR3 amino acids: CASSFKGDIQYF. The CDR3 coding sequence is TGTGCCAGCAGCTTTAAAGGGGACATTCAGTACTTC.

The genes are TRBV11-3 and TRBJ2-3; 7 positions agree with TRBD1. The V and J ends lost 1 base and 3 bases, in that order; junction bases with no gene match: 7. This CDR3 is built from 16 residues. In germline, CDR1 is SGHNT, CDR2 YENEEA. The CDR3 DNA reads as TGTGCCAGCAGCTTAGGAGTGACAGGGAGAACAGATACGCAGTATTTT. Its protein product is CASSLGVTGRTDTQYF.

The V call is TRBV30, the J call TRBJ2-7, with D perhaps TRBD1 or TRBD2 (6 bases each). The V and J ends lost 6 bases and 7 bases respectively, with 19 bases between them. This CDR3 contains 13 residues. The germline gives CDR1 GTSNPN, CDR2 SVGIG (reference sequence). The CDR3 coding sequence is TGTGCCTGTAAGGGGGGCGTGGTGGGGGAGCAGTACTTC. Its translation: CACKGGVVGEQYF.

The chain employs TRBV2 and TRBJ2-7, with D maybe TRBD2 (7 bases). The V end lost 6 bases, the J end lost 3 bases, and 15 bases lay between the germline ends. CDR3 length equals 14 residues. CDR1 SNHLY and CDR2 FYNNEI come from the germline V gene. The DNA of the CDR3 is TGTGCCAGCAGGCGGGGGCAGGACTACTACGAGCAGTACTTC. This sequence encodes CASRRGQDYYEQYF.

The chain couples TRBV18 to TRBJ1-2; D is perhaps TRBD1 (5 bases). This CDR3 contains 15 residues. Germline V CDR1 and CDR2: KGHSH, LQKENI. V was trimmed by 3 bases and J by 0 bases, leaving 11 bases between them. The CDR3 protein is CASSPDGHSNYGYTF. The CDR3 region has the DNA TGTGCCAGCTCACCCGATGGACACTCTAACTATGGCTACACCTTC. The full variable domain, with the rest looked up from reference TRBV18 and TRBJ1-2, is NAGVMQNPRHLVRRRGQEARLRCSPMKGHSHVYWYRQLPEEGLKFMVYLQKENIIDESGMPKERFSAEFPKEGPSILRIQQVVRGDSAAYFCASSPDGHSNYGYTFGSGTRLTVV.

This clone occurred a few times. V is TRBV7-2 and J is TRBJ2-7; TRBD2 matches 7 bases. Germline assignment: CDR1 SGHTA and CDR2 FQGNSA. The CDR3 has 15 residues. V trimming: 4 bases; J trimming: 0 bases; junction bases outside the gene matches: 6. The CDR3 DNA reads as TGTGCCAGCAGCTACGCCGGGACTAACTCCTACGAGCAGTACTTC. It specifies CASSYAGTNSYEQYF.

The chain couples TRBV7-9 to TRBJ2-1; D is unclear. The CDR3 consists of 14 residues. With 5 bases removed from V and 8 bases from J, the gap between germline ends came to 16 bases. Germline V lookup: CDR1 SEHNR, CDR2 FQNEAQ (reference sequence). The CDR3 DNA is TGTGCCAGCAGCCCAGATGGGTCCGGCGATGAGCAGTTCTTC. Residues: CASSPDGSGDEQFF.

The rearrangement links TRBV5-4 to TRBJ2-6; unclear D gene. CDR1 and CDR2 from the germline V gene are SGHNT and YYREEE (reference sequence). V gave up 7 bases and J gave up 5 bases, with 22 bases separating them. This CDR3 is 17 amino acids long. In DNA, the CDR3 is TGTGCCAGCGTGAGTTGCATAGCACAAAGTCGGGCCAACGTCCTGACTTTC. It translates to CASVSCIAQSRANVLTF.

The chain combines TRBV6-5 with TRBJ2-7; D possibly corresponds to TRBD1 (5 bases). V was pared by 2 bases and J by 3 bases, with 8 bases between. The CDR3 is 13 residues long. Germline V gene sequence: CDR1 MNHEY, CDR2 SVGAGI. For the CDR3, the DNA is TGTGCCAGCAGTTACGACAGAAGCTACGAGCAGTACTTC. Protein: CASSYDRSYEQYF.

CDR3 sequence reads: CASSVRGTTEQYF. CDR3 bases: TGTGCCAGCAGTGTCAGGGGTACCACCGAGCAGTACTTC. The chain uses TRBV6-1 and TRBJ2-7; possible D gene TRBD1, 6 bases. V shed 4 bases and J shed 6 bases, with 13 bases lying between them. This CDR3 contains 13 residues. CDR1 is MNHNS and CDR2 is SASEGT in the germline V gene.

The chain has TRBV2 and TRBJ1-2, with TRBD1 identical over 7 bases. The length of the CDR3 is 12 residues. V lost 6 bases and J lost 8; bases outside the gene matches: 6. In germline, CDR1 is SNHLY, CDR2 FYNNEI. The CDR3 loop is CASSRQGDGYTF. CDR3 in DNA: TGTGCCAGCAGCAGACAGGGTGACGGCTACACCTTC.

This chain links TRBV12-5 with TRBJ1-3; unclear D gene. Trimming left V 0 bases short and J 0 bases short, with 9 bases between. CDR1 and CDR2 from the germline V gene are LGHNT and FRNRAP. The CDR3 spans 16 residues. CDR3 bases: TGTGCTAGTGGTTTGGTATACGCTGACTCTGGAAACACCATATATTTT. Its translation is CASGLVYADSGNTIYF.

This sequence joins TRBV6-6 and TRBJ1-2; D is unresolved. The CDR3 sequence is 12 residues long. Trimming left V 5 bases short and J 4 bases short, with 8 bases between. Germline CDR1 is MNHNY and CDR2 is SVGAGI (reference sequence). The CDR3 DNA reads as TGTGCCAGCAGTCCAAGGTCCTATGGCTACACCTTC. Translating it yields CASSPRSYGYTF.

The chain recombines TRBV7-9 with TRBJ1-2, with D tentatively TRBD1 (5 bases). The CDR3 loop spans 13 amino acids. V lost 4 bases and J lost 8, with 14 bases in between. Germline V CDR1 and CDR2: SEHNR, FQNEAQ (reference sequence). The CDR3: CASSSQGEGGYTF. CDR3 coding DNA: TGTGCCAGCAGCTCCCAAGGGGAGGGAGGCTACACCTTC.

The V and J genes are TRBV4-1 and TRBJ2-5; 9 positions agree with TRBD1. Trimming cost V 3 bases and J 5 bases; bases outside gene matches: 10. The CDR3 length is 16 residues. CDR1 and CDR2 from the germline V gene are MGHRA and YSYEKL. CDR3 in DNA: TGCGCCAGCAGCCATAGCGCGGGACAGGGTGATGAGACCCAGTACTTC. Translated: CASSHSAGQGDETQYF.

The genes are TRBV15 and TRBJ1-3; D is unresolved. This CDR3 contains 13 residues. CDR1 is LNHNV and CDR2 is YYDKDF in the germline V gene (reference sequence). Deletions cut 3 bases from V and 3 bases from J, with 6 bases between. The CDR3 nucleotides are TGTGCCACCAGCAGCGACCGTGGAAACACCATATATTTT. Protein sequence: CATSSDRGNTIYF. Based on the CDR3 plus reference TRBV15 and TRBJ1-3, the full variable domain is DAMVIQNPRYQVTQFGKPVTLSCSQTLNHNVMYWYQQKSSQAPKLLFHYYDKDFNNEADTPDNFQSRRPNTSFCFLDIRSPGLGDTAMYLCATSSDRGNTIYFGEGSWLTVV.

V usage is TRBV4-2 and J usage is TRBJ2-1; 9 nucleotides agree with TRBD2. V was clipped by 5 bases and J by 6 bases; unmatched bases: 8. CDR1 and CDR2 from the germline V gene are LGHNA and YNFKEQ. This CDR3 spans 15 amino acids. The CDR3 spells CASSAPERGANEQFF. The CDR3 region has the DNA TGTGCCAGCAGCGCCCCGGAGCGGGGGGCCAATGAGCAGTTCTTC.

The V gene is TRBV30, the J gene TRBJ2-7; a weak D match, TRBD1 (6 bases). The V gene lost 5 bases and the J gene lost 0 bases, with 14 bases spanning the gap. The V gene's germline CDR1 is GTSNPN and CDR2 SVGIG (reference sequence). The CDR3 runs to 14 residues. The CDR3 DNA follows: TGTGCCTGGTCCCCGGGACATAACTCCTACGAGCAGTACTTC. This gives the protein CAWSPGHNSYEQYF.

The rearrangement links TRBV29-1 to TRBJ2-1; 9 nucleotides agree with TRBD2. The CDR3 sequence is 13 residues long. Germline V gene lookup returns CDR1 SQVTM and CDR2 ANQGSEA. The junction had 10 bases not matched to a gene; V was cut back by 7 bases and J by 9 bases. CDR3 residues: CSDVREGLSEQFF. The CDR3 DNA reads TGCAGCGACGTGCGGGAGGGCCTCAGTGAGCAGTTCTTC.